This T cell receptor beta chain stems from a study of human T cells and chemical hapten exposure. Study at large: Sensitization used 2% DPC on approximately 2 cm by approximately 2 cm upper inner arm skin. Findings and caveats of the study: Significantly more large CDR3 similarity clusters were formed by expanded TCRs than by controls.

Concerning this clonotype itself: Its target is not known.

Unique molecular identifiers were attached to individual cDNA molecules during library preparation. TCRdb fed the RACE reads into MiXCR, producing one record per CDR3 protein. The repertoire holds tens of thousands of distinct CDR3 sequences, with around 9.9% as singletons. Germline V lookup: CDR1 LNHDA, CDR2 SQIVND (reference sequence). Trimming took off 3 bases at V and 0 bases at J, with 15 bases between the two ends. This CDR3 comprises 16 residues. The time point was: pre-sensitization, week 0. The treatment is: therapeutic diphenylcyclopropenone sensitization with weekly scalp DPC. The input for sequencing was whole blood, taken in connection with sensitization to the hapten diphenylcyclopropenone (DPC). The chain recombines TRBV19 with TRBJ2-7, with TRBD1 as a possible D gene (6 bases). The TCR comes from a woman aged 45-65 years with alopecia areata. Some clones in this sample may be carry-over from other donors' samples. In DNA, the CDR3 is TGTGCCAGTAGTATTTACGGACAGCCGTTCTCCTACGAGCAGTACTTC. Translating it yields CASSIYGQPFSYEQYF.